This T cell receptor beta chain was identified in a study of blood T cell repertoires in COVID-19. Study-wide background: Sample material is recorded as cDNA or gDNA derived from T cells, B-cell-depleted T cells, or PBMCs.

Patients of the Seattle cohort, enrolled during active infection, were followed longitudinally. Method: immunoSEQ multiplex PCR; TCRdb's copy keeps in-frame clones and lacks some. Of almost 400,000 clones listed, around 87% were seen once; the top ten hold about 2.3%. CDR3 length equals 14 residues. With 2 bases clipped from V and 5 bases from J, the junction kept 0 bases outside the gene matches. CDR1 and CDR2 (germline): MNHEY, SMNVEV (reference sequence). This chain uses TRBV27 with TRBJ1-6, with 7 bases identical to TRBD1. Sequences were obtained from peripheral blood. This TCR was sampled from a woman aged 55 to 70 with COVID-19, enrolled during active disease. The CDR3 reads CASSLGQDNSPLHF. In DNA, the CDR3 is TGTGCCAGCAGTTTAGGACAGGATAATTCACCCCTCCACTTT.